This entry lists 20 T cell receptor beta chains sequenced from one sample in a study of OX40 agonist ivuxolimab in advanced cancers. Some clones are missing from TCRdb's copy, which holds only in-frame ones; the method was immunoSEQ multiplex PCR. The sample has approximately 60,000 clones, approximately 84% seen once. The starting material was CD4+ or CD8+ T cells sorted from blood, obtained in a trial of the OX40 agonist ivuxolimab. Source of these receptors: an adult with an advanced solid tumor such as melanoma, head and neck, liver or kidney cancer.

The chain carries TRBV27 and TRBJ1-5; unclear D gene. Deletions cut 6 bases from V and 0 bases from J, with 9 bases between. The CDR3 covers 14 residues. The germline CDR1 and CDR2 sequences are MNHEY and SMNVEV (reference sequence). The CDR3 DNA sequence: TGTGCCAGCAGAGGGTTTTATAGCAATCAGCCCCAGCATTTT. Translating it yields CASRGFYSNQPQHF.

The rearrangement uses TRBV2 and TRBJ2-5, with TRBD2 matching 12 bases. V shed 1 base and J 1 base; nucleotides not matched to a gene: 1. The CDR3 covers 16 residues. Germline values: CDR1 SNHLY, CDR2 FYNNEI. The CDR3 nucleotides read TGTGCCAGCAGTGAAGAACTAGCGGGGGGCCAAGAGACCCAGTACTTC. Translated: CASSEELAGGQETQYF.

The CDR3 reads CASSFGSETQYF. CDR3 in DNA: TGCGCCAGCAGCTTTGGGAGCGAGACCCAGTACTTC. The rearrangement joins TRBV5-1 to TRBJ2-5, with D perhaps matching TRBD2 (5 bases). The CDR3 consists of 12 residues. Germline V gene sequence: CDR1 SGHRS, CDR2 YFSETQ. The germline V and J ends were trimmed by 2 bases and 5 bases, with 7 bases remaining between them.

This clone was observed once. The chain combines TRBV28 with TRBJ2-5; D unclear. CDR1 is MDHEN and CDR2 is SYDVKM in the germline V gene. The CDR3 contains 14 residues. The V end lost 4 bases, the J end lost 3 bases, and 12 bases lay between the germline ends. In nucleotides, the CDR3 is TGTGCCAGCAGTTATACAGTGGCTGAAGAGACCCAGTACTTC. Its protein product is CASSYTVAEETQYF.

V gene TRBV7-3 combines with J gene TRBJ2-2; 9 nucleotides match TRBD2. V lost 5 bases and J lost 5; bases outside the gene matches: 12. CDR1 is SGHTA and CDR2 is FQGTGA in the germline V gene. The CDR3 consists of 17 residues. The CDR3 DNA sequence: TGTGCCAGCAGCCCCAGTGGGCTAGCGGGGACGACCGGGGAGCTGTTTTTT. The encoded protein is CASSPSGLAGTTGELFF.

CDR3 region: CASSFRGQGSETQYF. The DNA for the CDR3 is TGCGCCAGCAGCTTCCGGGGACAGGGGTCGGAGACCCAGTACTTC. The chain uses TRBV5-1 and TRBJ2-5, with 10 bases matching TRBD1. The trim removed 2 bases at V and 5 bases at J, leaving 6 bases unmatched. CDR1 and CDR2 (germline): SGHRS, YFSETQ. CDR3 length: 15 amino acids.

This chain links TRBV18 with TRBJ1-6, with D maybe TRBD1 (6 bases). The CDR3 is 16 residues long. Germline assignment: CDR1 KGHSH and CDR2 LQKENI. Trimming cost V 1 base and J 10 bases, with 17 bases left between them. The CDR3 sequence: CASSPRRGDIPSPLHF. The CDR3 nucleotides read TGTGCCAGCTCACCACGTAGAGGGGACATACCCTCACCCCTCCACTTT.

The CDR3 region is CASSTTSYGIHEQFF. The DNA of the CDR3 is TGTGCCAGCAGCACCACTAGCTACGGCATCCATGAGCAGTTCTTC. The genes are TRBV11-3 and TRBJ2-1, with a tentative D call TRBD2 (6 bases). The CDR3 has 15 amino acids. From germline, CDR1 is SGHNT and CDR2 YENEEA. Between the trimmed V and J ends, which lost 5 bases and 8 bases, there was a span of 19 bases.

The chain employs TRBV19 and TRBJ1-2; possible D gene TRBD1, 5 bases. V was shortened by 8 bases and J by 4 bases, with 11 bases between the two germline ends. The CDR3 length is 12 residues. Germline V CDR1 and CDR2: LNHDA, SQIVND (reference sequence). The CDR3 nucleotides read TGTGCCAGTGGGGCAGGGATCTATGGCTACACCTTC. This translates into CASGAGIYGYTF.

This chain links TRBV28 with TRBJ2-7; 9 nucleotides match TRBD1. CDR3 length equals 15 residues. Per the germline V gene, CDR1 is MDHEN and CDR2 is SYDVKM. Trimming removed 5 bases from V and 3 bases from J; junction bases left unmatched: 8. The CDR3 coding sequence is TGTGCCAGCAGTCTTACCGGGGGACAGGGCTACGAGCAGTACTTC. It yields the protein CASSLTGGQGYEQYF.

This clone was seen just once. This chain joins TRBV5-1 and TRBJ2-1; the D is unclear. There are 14 residues in the CDR3. Germline CDR1 and CDR2: SGHRS and YFSETQ. Trimming took off 1 base at V and 0 bases at J, with 5 bases between the two ends. The CDR3 nucleotides read TGCGCCAGCAGCTTGCAGAGCTCCTACAATGAGCAGTTCTTC. This codes for CASSLQSSYNEQFF.

The chain joins TRBV5-4 to TRBJ2-5, with 12 bases lining up with TRBD2. CDR1 and CDR2 from the germline V gene are SGHNT and YYREEE (reference sequence). Trimming took 2 bases from V and 2 from J; bases not matched to a gene: 1. The CDR3 runs to 15 residues. DNA of the CDR3: TGTGCCAGCAGCTTTACTAGCGGGGGGCAAGAGACCCAGTACTTC. Translated: CASSFTSGGQETQYF.

The chain combines TRBV11-2 with TRBJ2-1; 8 nucleotides align to TRBD1. The germline V gene encodes CDR1 SGHAT and CDR2 FQNNGV. The V segment lost 1 base and the J segment 2 bases; nucleotides outside the gene matches: 4. This CDR3 has 16 amino acids. CDR3 in DNA: TGTGCCAGCAGCTTAGGGACAGGGCTCCCCTACAATGAGCAGTTCTTC. It codes for CASSLGTGLPYNEQFF.

This chain links TRBV27 with TRBJ1-1; D uncertain. CDR3 size: 13 residues. The germline V gene encodes CDR1 MNHEY and CDR2 SMNVEV (reference sequence). Trimming left V 3 bases short and J 1 base short, with 6 bases between. CDR3 DNA: TGTGCCAGCAGTTTCGGATCGAACACTGAAGCTTTCTTT. Protein: CASSFGSNTEAFF.

The chain uses TRBV19 and TRBJ2-1, with D perhaps matching TRBD1 (7 bases). V lost 4 bases and J 3 bases, leaving 13 bases between the germline ends. The CDR3 spans 15 residues. Per the germline V gene, CDR1 is LNHDA and CDR2 is SQIVND (reference sequence). The CDR3 DNA reads TGTGCCAGTAGTACGGCAGGGGGGATCTACAATGAGCAGTTCTTC. Amino acid sequence: CASSTAGGIYNEQFF.

The genes are TRBV5-1 and TRBJ2-5, with TRBD1 matching over 12 bases. Germline trimming cut 4 bases from V and 4 bases from J; bases unmatched to any gene: 11. The length of the CDR3 is 17 residues. From germline, CDR1 is SGHRS and CDR2 YFSETQ. The CDR3 coding sequence is TGCGCCAGCAGCAGCACTGGGACAGGGGGCCTCCGAGAGACCCAGTACTTC. Protein sequence: CASSSTGTGGLRETQYF.

This chain links TRBV6-6 with TRBJ2-1; a weak D match, TRBD2 (5 bases). Germline-derived CDR1 and CDR2 are MNHNY and SVGAGI (reference sequence). The CDR3 has 14 residues. V was pared by 11 bases and J by 2 bases, with 16 bases between. The DNA for the CDR3 is TGTGCCGCGACCGCAGAGGGAGCCTACAATGAGCAGTTCTTC. Translated, it gives CAATAEGAYNEQFF.

This clone was seen only a few times. This chain joins TRBV7-3 and TRBJ2-7; 10 bases align to TRBD2. Germline values: CDR1 SGHTA, CDR2 FQGTGA. Trimming cost V 5 bases and J 4 bases; bases outside gene matches: 5. The CDR3 runs to 14 residues. The CDR3 bases are TGTGCCAGCAGCCTAGCGGGAGCTCGGTACGAGCAGTACTTC. Its translation: CASSLAGARYEQYF.

V is TRBV14 and J is TRBJ2-5; 11 nucleotides match TRBD1. This CDR3 is built from 16 residues. Germline loops: CDR1 SGHDN, CDR2 FVKESK. V lost 5 bases and J lost 1; bases outside the gene matches: 6. In nucleotides, the CDR3 is TGTGCCAGCAGCTACCGGGACAGGGGGATCCAAGAGACCCAGTACTTC. Its translation is CASSYRDRGIQETQYF.

The V gene is TRBV7-2, the J gene TRBJ2-7, with a tentative D call TRBD2 (5 bases). The V and J ends lost 7 bases and 1 base respectively, with 11 bases between them. The CDR3 length is 13 residues. The germline gives CDR1 SGHTA, CDR2 FQGNSA. The chain's CDR3 is CASITPGSYEQYF. As DNA, the CDR3 is TGTGCCAGCATCACCCCGGGGTCCTACGAGCAGTACTTC.